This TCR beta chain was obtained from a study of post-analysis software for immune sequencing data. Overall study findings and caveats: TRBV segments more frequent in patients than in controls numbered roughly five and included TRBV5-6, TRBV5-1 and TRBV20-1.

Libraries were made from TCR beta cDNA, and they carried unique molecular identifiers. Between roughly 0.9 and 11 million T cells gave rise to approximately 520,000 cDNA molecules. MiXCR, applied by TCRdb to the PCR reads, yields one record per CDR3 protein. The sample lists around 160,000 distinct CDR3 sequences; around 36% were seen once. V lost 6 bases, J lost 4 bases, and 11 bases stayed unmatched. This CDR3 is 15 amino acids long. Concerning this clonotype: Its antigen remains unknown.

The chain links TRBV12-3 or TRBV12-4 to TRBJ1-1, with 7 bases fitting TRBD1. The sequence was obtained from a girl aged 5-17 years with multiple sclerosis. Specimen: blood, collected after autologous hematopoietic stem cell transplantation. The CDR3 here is CASRPRQGGGTEAFF. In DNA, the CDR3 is TGTGCCAGCAGACCAAGACAGGGTGGGGGCACTGAAGCTTTCTTT.